Listed below are T cell receptor beta chains from one sample, sequenced in a study of T cells in localized non-small cell lung cancer. Data came from immunoSEQ multiplex PCR; TCRdb stores just in-frame clones and leaves some out. This table holds around 21,000 clones, approximately 80% found once. This material consisted of peripheral blood, taken before any cancer treatment. Receptors originate from a man between 40 and 70 years old with stage I lung adenocarcinoma. Both conserved end residues are part of each CDR3. Each record gives: V gene, J gene, D gene, clone size, CDR3 DNA, CDR3 protein. A D gene is named only where the DNA matches it firmly. The size field is filled for only some rows; it gives once, few, many or a size class.

V: TRBV7-3
J: TRBJ2-2
D: -
size: -
DNA: TGTGCCAGCAGCTCAGGGGAGAACACCGGGGAGCTGTTTTTT
CDR3: CASSSGENTGELFF

V: TRBV7-9
J: TRBJ2-1
D: TRBD1
size: -
DNA: TGTGCCAGCAGCCCGATTCCTGGACAGGGGGAAAATGAGCAGTTCTTC
CDR3: CASSPIPGQGENEQFF

V: TRBV7-9
J: TRBJ1-3
D: -
size: once
DNA: TGTGCCAGCAGGCCTATAGCCTCTGGAAACACCATATATTTT
CDR3: CASRPIASGNTIYF

V: TRBV5-6
J: TRBJ1-6
D: -
size: -
DNA: TGTGCCAGCAGCTTGGAAGGAAGGGGGAGTTCACCCCTCCACTTT
CDR3: CASSLEGRGSSPLHF

V: TRBV6-5
J: TRBJ2-1
D: TRBD1
size: -
DNA: TGTGCCAGCGGAAGGACTCCGGGACAGGGGGATGAGCAGTTCTTC
CDR3: CASGRTPGQGDEQFF

V: TRBV30
J: TRBJ2-6
D: -
size: -
DNA: TGTGCCTGGAGTCCTGTTAGCTCTGGGGCCAACGTCCTGACTTTC
CDR3: CAWSPVSSGANVLTF

V: TRBV5-1
J: TRBJ2-5
D: -
size: few
DNA: TGCGCCAGCAGCCCTCTTTCCACCGGGGAGACCCAGTACTTC
CDR3: CASSPLSTGETQYF

V: TRBV9
J: TRBJ2-7
D: -
size: -
DNA: TGTGCCAGCGCGAACAGGGAATACGAGCAGTACTTC
CDR3: CASANREYEQYF

V: TRBV4-2
J: TRBJ1-4
D: TRBD1
size: -
DNA: TGTGCCAGCAGCCAGGGACAGGGAGGGGAAAAACTGTTTTTT
CDR3: CASSQGQGGEKLFF

V: TRBV27
J: TRBJ1-5
D: -
size: -
DNA: TGTGCCAGCAGCCTTGAGGGGGGGAGCAATCAGCCCCAGCATTTT
CDR3: CASSLEGGSNQPQHF

V: TRBV30
J: TRBJ1-5
D: -
size: few
DNA: TGTGCCTGGAGTGTAGACAATAGCAATCAGCCCCAGCATTTT
CDR3: CAWSVDNSNQPQHF

V: TRBV9
J: TRBJ1-2
D: -
size: -
DNA: TGTGCCAGCAGCGTAGGGAGTCACATGAGAGGCTACACCTTC
CDR3: CASSVGSHMRGYTF

V: TRBV11-1
J: TRBJ2-1
D: -
size: -
DNA: TGTGCCAGCAGCTTAGGGCTAGCAAGCTCCTACAATGAGCAGTTCTTC
CDR3: CASSLGLASSYNEQFF

V: TRBV7-6
J: TRBJ2-7
D: TRBD1
size: -
DNA: TGTGCCAGCAGCTCGCCAGGGACAGGGGGCGGGGAGCAGTACTTC
CDR3: CASSSPGTGGGEQYF

V: TRBV7-8
J: TRBJ2-7
D: -
size: -
DNA: TGTGCCAGCAGCCTTGAGATTGGATACGAGCAGTACTTC
CDR3: CASSLEIGYEQYF

V: TRBV6-5
J: TRBJ2-7
D: TRBD1
size: -
DNA: TGTGCCAGCCAACCGGGACAGAGCTTCTACGAGCAGTACTTC
CDR3: CASQPGQSFYEQYF

V: TRBV6-5
J: TRBJ2-3
D: -
size: -
DNA: TGTGCCAGCAGCGCCTGGACAGATCCAGATACGCAGTATTTT
CDR3: CASSAWTDPDTQYF

V: TRBV28
J: TRBJ2-1
D: -
size: -
DNA: TGTGCCGGTAGTAAGGGCTCCTACAATGAGCAGTTCTTC
CDR3: CAGSKGSYNEQFF